This TCR beta chain was recovered during a study of blood T cell repertoires in COVID-19. Study-wide context: COVID-19 samples collected from the United States, Italy and Spain covered acute and convalescent phases. The cDNA or gDNA used as material had been derived from T cells, B-cell-depleted T cells, or PBMCs.

Study processing details: Cell counts per sample came from amplifying reference gene primers. The protocol was immunoSEQ multiplex PCR, while the TCRdb copy is restricted to in-frame clones and leaves out a portion. That table is the source of V, J and clone size, and D and trimming were worked out from the DNA. The profile shows around 80,000 clones, over 80% of them singletons. Losses at the gene ends were 7 bases for V and 6 bases for J; bases not matched to a gene: 19. This CDR3 comprises 17 residues. Per germline, CDR1 ENHRY and CDR2 SYGVKD. This clonotype originated in a human donor in a cohort sampled during active COVID-19. The V call is TRBV10-3, the J call TRBJ2-5; 8 nucleotides line up with TRBD2. What was sequenced was peripheral blood. CDR3 sequence (DNA): TGTGCCATCAATCACTCGGGAGGGAAGGATTCTAGTCAGACCCAGTACTTC. As protein: CAINHSGGKDSSQTQYF.